The next 26 T cell receptor beta chains were all read from a single sample in a study of cytomegalovirus exposure and HLA in healthy donors. The PCR contained 60 Vbeta and 13 Jbeta primers. The data were produced by immunoSEQ multiplex PCR, yet TCRdb's version contains in-frame clones alone and is incomplete. Seen here are 150,000 to 200,000 clones, 85% to 90% observed once, and the top ten hold approximately 1.7%. Sequencing was carried out using PBMCs. These receptors came from a woman aged 18-35 years in good health and CMV-seronegative.

J is TRBJ1-6 and V is TRBV7-8, with D possibly matching TRBD1 (5 bases). V was trimmed by 5 bases and J by 0 bases, leaving 8 bases between them. The CDR3 is 15 amino acids. Germline lookup yields CDR1 SGHVS and CDR2 FQNEAQ. CDR3 in DNA: TGTGCCAGCAGCCGACAGTCCTCCTATAATTCACCCCTCCACTTT. Protein sequence: CASSRQSSYNSPLHF.

The chain has TRBV19 and TRBJ2-5, with TRBD2 identical over 10 bases. The germline V gene encodes CDR1 LNHDA and CDR2 SQIVND (reference sequence). The CDR3 is 17 amino acids. V lost 3 bases to trimming and J lost 5 bases; unmatched junction nucleotides: 12. The CDR3 nucleotides are TGTGCCAGTAGTATTGAAGCTAGCGGGGGTTTCCGGGAGACCCAGTACTTC. Translating it yields CASSIEASGGFRETQYF.

The chain carries TRBV7-8 and TRBJ1-1; 9 nucleotides match TRBD1. The CDR3 loop spans 15 amino acids. Trimming took 5 bases from V and 5 from J; bases not matched to a gene: 9. The germline CDR1 and CDR2 sequences are SGHVS and FQNEAQ. The CDR3 region is CASSLSGQGATEAFF. CDR3 nucleotides: TGTGCCAGCAGCCTTTCGGGACAGGGAGCAACTGAAGCTTTCTTT.

V is TRBV6-6 and J is TRBJ2-7, with 9 bases aligning to TRBD1. There are 14 residues in the CDR3. Trimming at V came to 6 bases and at J to 6 bases, leaving 9 bases not matched to a gene. Per germline, CDR1 MNHNY and CDR2 SVGAGI (reference sequence). CDR3 protein: CASRSRVTGGEQYF. DNA for the CDR3: TGTGCCAGCAGGTCAAGGGTGACAGGGGGCGAGCAGTACTTC.

This rearrangement joins TRBV2 to TRBJ2-5, with 8 bases lining up with TRBD2. This CDR3 spans 14 amino acids. In germline, CDR1 is SNHLY, CDR2 FYNNEI. V was pared by 6 bases and J by 5 bases, with 8 bases of the junction left unmatched. In DNA, the CDR3 is TGTGCCAGCAGCCCGGGGGGGCGCGAGGAGACCCAGTACTTC. Its protein product is CASSPGGREETQYF.

The gene calls are TRBV6-1 and TRBJ2-7; TRBD1 agrees at 7 bases. The CDR3 runs 17 residues. Losses at the gene ends were 2 bases for V and 4 bases for J; bases not matched to a gene: 14. Per the germline V gene, CDR1 is MNHNS and CDR2 is SASEGT. In nucleotides, the CDR3 is TGTGCCAGCAGTGAAACCGGTCTCCAAAAGGGGGCTTACGAGCAGTACTTC. It encodes CASSETGLQKGAYEQYF.

With regard to this clone: Other DNA sequences within the sample encode an identical CDR3. V gene TRBV6-5 combines with J gene TRBJ2-7; TRBD1 aligns across 8 bases. Germline loops: CDR1 MNHEY, CDR2 SVGAGI. Unmatched junction bases numbered 2, after V lost 3 bases and J lost 1 base. The CDR3 sequence is 14 residues long. CDR3 sequence reads: CASSYRDRSYEQYF. Here the CDR3 DNA reads TGTGCCAGCAGTTATAGGGACAGGTCCTACGAGCAGTACTTC.

The CDR3 sequence: CASSDQGARNEQFF. For the CDR3, the DNA is TGTGCCAGCAGTGACCAGGGGGCTCGCAATGAGCAGTTCTTC. The rearrangement joins TRBV2 to TRBJ2-1; 8 bases map to TRBD1. J was trimmed by 6 bases and V by 3 bases; bases with no gene match: 4. The CDR3 totals 14 residues. Looked up from germline, CDR1 is SNHLY and CDR2 is FYNNEI.

The genes are TRBV27 and TRBJ1-4; D is unresolved. Germline V CDR1 and CDR2: MNHEY, SMNVEV (reference sequence). Trimming removed 1 base from V and 5 bases from J, with 11 bases in between. The CDR3 length is 15 residues. The CDR3 sequence is CASSLLSRGNEKLFF. The CDR3 DNA follows: TGTGCCAGCAGTTTATTAAGCCGGGGAAATGAAAAACTGTTTTTT.

CDR3 amino acids: CASSLRAGGFSGTDTQYF. CDR3 coding DNA: TGTGCCAGCAGCTTACGAGCGGGGGGCTTCTCAGGGACAGATACGCAGTATTTT. The rearrangement joins TRBV7-9 to TRBJ2-3, with 9 nucleotides matching TRBD2. V trimming: 2 bases; J trimming: 3 bases; junction bases outside the gene matches: 12. In germline, CDR1 is SEHNR, CDR2 FQNEAQ (reference sequence). CDR3 length equals 18 residues. The complete variable domain, with remaining parts taken from reference TRBV7-9 and TRBJ2-3, reads DTGVSQNPRHKITKRGQNVTFRCDPISEHNRLYWYRQTLGQGPEFLTYFQNEAQLEKSRLLSDRFSAERPKGSFSTLEIQRTEQGDSAMYLCASSLRAGGFSGTDTQYFGPGTRLTVL.

The DNA of the CDR3 is TGTGCTTATAACCCCGGGACAGGATTTGGGGGGCTAGCAGGCGAGCAGTACTTC. It codes for CAYNPGTGFGGLAGEQYF. The V gene is TRBV30, the J gene TRBJ2-7; 8 bases map to TRBD1. The CDR3 loop spans 18 amino acids. Per germline, CDR1 GTSNPN and CDR2 SVGIG (reference sequence).

CDR3 sequence: CASSARTAIGPEAFF. In DNA, the CDR3 is TGTGCCAGCAGTGCGCGGACAGCAATTGGGCCTGAAGCTTTCTTT. V gene TRBV6-6 combines with J gene TRBJ1-1; D possibly corresponds to TRBD1 (6 bases). The CDR3 is made up of 15 amino acids. The germline V and J ends were trimmed by 5 bases and 6 bases, with 19 bases remaining between them. Germline CDR1 and CDR2: MNHNY and SVGAGI (reference sequence).

This clone was found once. The chain couples TRBV7-8 to TRBJ2-7; 7 positions match TRBD1. The germline V gene encodes CDR1 SGHVS and CDR2 FQNEAQ. The V segment lost 5 bases and the J segment 2 bases; nucleotides outside the gene matches: 6. The CDR3 consists of 14 residues. CDR3 residues: CASSGRDSAYEQYF. The CDR3 DNA reads as TGTGCCAGCAGCGGCCGGGACAGTGCCTACGAGCAGTACTTC.

This clone was detected only once. The gene calls are TRBV30 and TRBJ2-1; 7 positions match TRBD2. Per the germline V gene, CDR1 is GTSNPN and CDR2 is SVGIG (reference sequence). V was clipped by 7 bases and J by 4 bases; unmatched bases: 7. CDR3 length equals 13 residues. DNA of the CDR3: TGTGCCTCAACCCGGGACTATTACAATGAGCAGTTCTTC. It is translated as CASTRDYYNEQFF.

The chain uses TRBV10-3 and TRBJ2-5; 15 bases line up with TRBD2. This CDR3 is built from 19 residues. Germline V lookup: CDR1 ENHRY, CDR2 SYGVKD. The V segment lost 0 bases and the J segment 1 base; nucleotides outside the gene matches: 6. Here the CDR3 DNA reads TGTGCCATCAGTGAGTCGCGATTGGGACTAGCGGGGGGCCAAGAGACCCAGTACTTC. Translating gives CAISESRLGLAGGQETQYF.

J is TRBJ2-3 and V is TRBV5-1; D is possibly TRBD2 (5 bases). Germline lookup yields CDR1 SGHRS and CDR2 YFSETQ. The CDR3 has 16 residues. The ends were cut back, 0 bases at V and 2 bases at J, with 13 bases in the middle. CDR3 coding DNA: TGCGCCAGCAGCTTGGGGCTAGCAGGAAACACAGATACGCAGTATTTT. It translates to CASSLGLAGNTDTQYF.

This clone was seen only a few times. V gene TRBV19 combines with J gene TRBJ2-6; possible D gene TRBD2, 5 bases. V lost 10 bases and J lost 0, with 16 bases in between. The CDR3 has 16 residues. Germline assignment: CDR1 LNHDA and CDR2 SQIVND (reference sequence). DNA for the CDR3: TGTGCCACTGACCCCGGACGGGACTCTGGGGCCAACGTCCTGACTTTC. It specifies CATDPGRDSGANVLTF.

V and J are TRBV11-3 and TRBJ2-1; TRBD2 matches 11 bases. Germline values: CDR1 SGHNT, CDR2 YENEEA. With V trimmed by 2 bases and J by 1 base, 4 bases remained unmatched. This CDR3 region has 17 residues. Written as DNA, the CDR3 is TGTGCCAGCAGCTTAAGCACTAGCGGGAGTTCCTACAATGAGCAGTTCTTC. Protein sequence: CASSLSTSGSSYNEQFF.

V and J are TRBV4-1 and TRBJ1-5; D may be TRBD1 (6 bases). Germline V gene sequence: CDR1 MGHRA, CDR2 YSYEKL. The CDR3 has 14 residues. The ends were cut back, 2 bases at V and 6 bases at J, with 11 bases in the middle. The CDR3 reads CASSQRGAGQPQHF. The CDR3 coding sequence is TGCGCCAGCAGCCAACGGGGGGCCGGTCAGCCCCAGCATTTT.

This clone showed up just a few times. The chain couples TRBV4-1 to TRBJ1-1; no clear D gene. This CDR3 has 12 residues. Trimming removed 5 bases from V and 1 base from J, with 5 bases in between. Germline assignment: CDR1 MGHRA and CDR2 YSYEKL. CDR3 bases: TGCGCCAGCAGCTCAGGGAACACTGAAGCTTTCTTT. Translation: CASSSGNTEAFF.

J is TRBJ1-2 and V is TRBV27; no definite D call. The germline CDR1 and CDR2 sequences are MNHEY and SMNVEV (reference sequence). The CDR3 covers 15 residues. V lost 5 bases to trimming and J lost 4 bases, with 17 bases between them. The CDR3 here is CASSLGTPRGYGYTF. CDR3 DNA: TGTGCCAGCAGTCTTGGAACGCCCCGGGGCTATGGCTACACCTTC.

This chain uses TRBV4-1 with TRBJ2-1, with D uncertain. The germline CDR1 and CDR2 sequences are MGHRA and YSYEKL. The CDR3 extends over 13 amino acids. Trimming pared 3 bases from V and 9 bases from J, leaving 12 bases between. CDR3 in amino acids: CASSHPNSIEQFF. CDR3 nucleotide sequence: TGCGCCAGCAGCCATCCCAATAGCATTGAGCAGTTCTTC.

The chain joins TRBV9 to TRBJ1-4; perhaps TRBD1 as D (6 bases). Trimming pared 4 bases from V and 3 bases from J, leaving 16 bases between. This CDR3 region has 16 residues. The germline V gene has CDR1 SGDLS and CDR2 YYNGEE. The CDR3 DNA is TGTGCCAGCAGCTCTTACCCGGGACAACCTAATGAAAAACTGTTTTTT. Amino acid sequence: CASSSYPGQPNEKLFF.

The J gene is TRBJ1-1, the V gene TRBV5-5, with a tentative D call TRBD1 (6 bases). This CDR3 has 15 amino acids. V was pared by 4 bases and J by 3 bases, with 16 bases between. CDR1 SGHKS and CDR2 YYEKEE come from the germline V gene (reference sequence). CDR3 DNA sequence: TGTGCCAGCAGCCCGGACAGCCCACGGGACACTGAAGCTTTCTTT. Its protein product is CASSPDSPRDTEAFF.

This clone was found once. The chain uses TRBV7-2 and TRBJ1-1; D unresolved. The CDR3 totals 10 residues. CDR1 and CDR2 (germline): SGHTA, FQGNSA. V lost 2 bases, J lost 11 bases, and 6 bases lay in between. The CDR3 loop is CASSLKEAFF. DNA for the CDR3: TGTGCCAGCAGCTTAAAGGAGGCTTTCTTT.

V usage is TRBV2 and J usage is TRBJ1-1; 8 bases map to TRBD1. CDR1 is SNHLY, CDR2 FYNNEI, per germline. The CDR3 consists of 14 residues. Trimming at V came to 5 bases and at J to 1 base, leaving 3 bases not matched to a gene. Here the CDR3 DNA reads TGTGCCAGCAGTTCCGGGACAGGGAACACTGAAGCTTTCTTT. Amino acids: CASSSGTGNTEAFF.